One and the same sample provided the 6 T cell receptor beta chains below, sequenced in a study of blood T cell repertoires in COVID-19. The assay was immunoSEQ multiplex PCR, and TCRdb's table has in-frame clones only and misses some. The sample yields 350,000 to 500,000 clones, 70% to 90% seen once. Sample: peripheral blood. These receptors were collected from a man between 18 and 35 years old with COVID-19, enrolled during active disease.

DNA for the CDR3: TGTGCCAGCACCGTTGGAAGGGGATACGAGCAGTACTTC. Translated: CASTVGRGYEQYF. This chain connects TRBV3-1 (or the pseudogene TRBV3-2) to TRBJ2-7; maybe TRBD1 (5 bases). Trimming removed 7 bases at V and 4 bases at J, with 14 bases between. The germline V gene has CDR1 LGHDT and CDR2 YNNKEL (reference sequence). The CDR3 length is 13 residues.

This chain joins TRBV3-1 (or the pseudogene TRBV3-2) and TRBJ1-2, with TRBD1 matching 7 bases. Unmatched junction bases numbered 3, after V lost 3 bases and J lost 2 bases. Germline V gene data show CDR1 as LGHDT and CDR2 as YNNKEL (reference sequence). The CDR3 contains 14 residues. The CDR3 spells CASSHRQGNYGYTF. The CDR3, as DNA: TGTGCCAGCAGCCATCGACAGGGAAACTATGGCTACACCTTC.

This clone was observed many times. The chain uses TRBV5-4 and TRBJ2-5; a weak D match, TRBD2 (6 bases). This CDR3 has 14 residues. V shed 4 bases and J shed 5 bases, with 15 bases lying between them. Germline assignment: CDR1 SGHNT and CDR2 YYREEE (reference sequence). CDR3 in amino acids: CASSPGGVLETQYF. CDR3 in DNA: TGTGCCAGCAGCCCCGGGGGAGTACTCGAGACCCAGTACTTC.

V usage is TRBV6-4 and J usage is TRBJ2-2; 11 bases fit TRBD2. Trimming cost V 5 bases and J 4 bases; bases outside gene matches: 6. The germline V gene has CDR1 MRHNA and CDR2 SNTAGT. CDR3 length: 16 residues. DNA for the CDR3: TGTGCCAGCAGTCTAGCGGGAGGACGGGTCACCGGGGAGCTGTTTTTT. Translated, it gives CASSLAGGRVTGELFF.

The chain is built from TRBV3-1 (or the pseudogene TRBV3-2) and TRBJ2-1; a weak D match, TRBD2 (6 bases). Per germline, CDR1 LGHDT and CDR2 YNNKEL (reference sequence). CDR3 size: 15 residues. Trimming took off 2 bases at V and 6 bases at J, with 14 bases between the two ends. CDR3: CASSQRMTGVNEQFF. CDR3 in DNA: TGTGCCAGCAGCCAAAGAATGACGGGGGTCAATGAGCAGTTCTTC.

This clone was counted once. One junction end disagrees with the germline gene, perhaps due to a read error. This rearrangement joins TRBV30 to TRBJ1-6; 7 bases align to TRBD1. This CDR3 region has 16 residues. Germline CDR1 reads GTSNPN; CDR2 reads SVGIG (reference sequence). The CDR3 coding sequence is TGTGCCTGGAGTTTCCGGACAGGCGGGTATAGTTCACCCCTCCACTTT. It translates to CAWSFRTGGYSSPLHF.